The T cell receptor beta chain under discussion was sequenced for a study of Graves' ophthalmopathy and Graves' hyperthyroidism. At the level of the study: Sampling took place at initial diagnosis, with peripheral blood obtained before any treatment.

The diagnosis was founded upon clinical symptoms, serum thyroxine, TRAb, thyroid ultrasound and orbital computed tomography. V was cut by 2 bases and J by 6 bases, with 9 bases left in between. Germline loops: CDR1 KGHDR, CDR2 SFDVKD. This CDR3 contains 13 residues. RNA transcripts served as template for amplifying TCR beta CDR3 sequences. An opening RT-PCR round employed HTBI primers and preceded a second-round multiplex PCR. MiXCR, applied by TCRdb to the multiplex PCR reads, yields one record per CDR3 protein. In the table there are around 400,000 distinct CDR3 sequences, roughly 21% of which are singletons. This clonotype was picked up many times.

Sequenced input: peripheral blood. The J gene is TRBJ1-2, the V gene TRBV24-1, with D tentatively TRBD1 (5 bases). This TCR came from a woman between 18 and 29 years old with stable Graves' hyperthyroidism. In DNA form, the CDR3 reads TGTGCCACCAGTGATTCGGCAGGGAATGGCTACACCTTC. This codes for CATSDSAGNGYTF.